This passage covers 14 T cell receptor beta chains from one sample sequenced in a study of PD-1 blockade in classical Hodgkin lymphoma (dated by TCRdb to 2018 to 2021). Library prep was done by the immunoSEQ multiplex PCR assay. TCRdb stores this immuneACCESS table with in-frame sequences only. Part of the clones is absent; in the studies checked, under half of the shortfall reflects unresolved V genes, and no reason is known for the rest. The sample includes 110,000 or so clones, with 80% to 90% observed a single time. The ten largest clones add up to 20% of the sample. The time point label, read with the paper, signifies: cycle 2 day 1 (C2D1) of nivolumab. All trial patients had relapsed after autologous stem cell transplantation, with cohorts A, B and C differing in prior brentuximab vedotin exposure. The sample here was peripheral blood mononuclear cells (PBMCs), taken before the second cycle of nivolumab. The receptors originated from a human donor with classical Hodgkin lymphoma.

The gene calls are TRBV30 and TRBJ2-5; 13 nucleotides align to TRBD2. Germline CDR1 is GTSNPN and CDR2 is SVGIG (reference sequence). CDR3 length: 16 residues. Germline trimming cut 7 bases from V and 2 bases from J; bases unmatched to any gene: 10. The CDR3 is CASGGVLAGGQETQYF. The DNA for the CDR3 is TGTGCCTCGGGAGGGGTACTAGCGGGAGGGCAAGAGACCCAGTACTTC.

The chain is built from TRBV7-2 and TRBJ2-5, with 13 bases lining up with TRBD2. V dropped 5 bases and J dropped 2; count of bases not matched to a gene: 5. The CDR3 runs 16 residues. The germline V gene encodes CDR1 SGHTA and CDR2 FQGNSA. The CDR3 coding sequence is TGTGCCAGCAGCCAAAGACTAGCGGGAGGACAAGAGACCCAGTACTTC. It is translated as CASSQRLAGGQETQYF.

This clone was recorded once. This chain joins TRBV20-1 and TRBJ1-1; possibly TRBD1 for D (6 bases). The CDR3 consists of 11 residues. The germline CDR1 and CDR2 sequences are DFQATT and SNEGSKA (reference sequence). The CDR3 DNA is TGCAGAATAGGGGGGGCTAGCGGAGCTTTCTTT. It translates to CRIGGASGAFF.

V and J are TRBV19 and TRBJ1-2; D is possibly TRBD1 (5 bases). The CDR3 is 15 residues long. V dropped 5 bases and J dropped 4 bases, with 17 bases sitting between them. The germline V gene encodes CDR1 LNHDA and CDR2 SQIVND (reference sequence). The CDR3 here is CASSFGAAHFYGYTF. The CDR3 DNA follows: TGTGCCAGTAGTTTCGGGGCAGCCCATTTCTATGGCTACACCTTC.

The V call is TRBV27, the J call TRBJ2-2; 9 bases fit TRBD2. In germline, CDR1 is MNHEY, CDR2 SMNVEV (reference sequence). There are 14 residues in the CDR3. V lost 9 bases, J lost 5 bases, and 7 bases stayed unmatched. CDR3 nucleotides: TGTGCCAGTGGAGCGGGAGGCGGGACCGGGGAGCTGTTTTTT. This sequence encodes CASGAGGGTGELFF.

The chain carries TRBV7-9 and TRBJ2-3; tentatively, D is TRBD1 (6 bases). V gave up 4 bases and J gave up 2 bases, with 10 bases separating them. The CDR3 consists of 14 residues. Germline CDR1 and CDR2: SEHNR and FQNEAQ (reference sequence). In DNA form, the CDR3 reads TGTGCCAGCAGCTGGGCAGGGGACACAGATACGCAGTATTTT. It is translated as CASSWAGDTDTQYF.

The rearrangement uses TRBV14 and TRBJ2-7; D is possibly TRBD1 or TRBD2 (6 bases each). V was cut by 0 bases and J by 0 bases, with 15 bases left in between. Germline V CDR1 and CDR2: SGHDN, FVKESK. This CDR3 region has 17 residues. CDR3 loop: CASSQDRGTVLSYEQYF. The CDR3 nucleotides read TGTGCCAGCAGCCAAGATAGGGGGACTGTCCTCTCCTACGAGCAGTACTTC.

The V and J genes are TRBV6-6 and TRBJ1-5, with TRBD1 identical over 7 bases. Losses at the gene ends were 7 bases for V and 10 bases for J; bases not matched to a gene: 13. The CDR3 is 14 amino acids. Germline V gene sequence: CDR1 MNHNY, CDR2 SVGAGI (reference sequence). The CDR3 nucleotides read TGTGCCAGCACCCCGACAGGGCCCGCGTTCCCCCAGCATTTT. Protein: CASTPTGPAFPQHF.

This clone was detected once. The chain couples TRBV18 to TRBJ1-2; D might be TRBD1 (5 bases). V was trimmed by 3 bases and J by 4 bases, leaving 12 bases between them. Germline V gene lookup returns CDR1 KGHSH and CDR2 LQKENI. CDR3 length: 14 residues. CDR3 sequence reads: CASSPTYQGYGYTF. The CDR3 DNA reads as TGTGCCAGCTCACCGACGTATCAGGGCTATGGCTACACCTTC.

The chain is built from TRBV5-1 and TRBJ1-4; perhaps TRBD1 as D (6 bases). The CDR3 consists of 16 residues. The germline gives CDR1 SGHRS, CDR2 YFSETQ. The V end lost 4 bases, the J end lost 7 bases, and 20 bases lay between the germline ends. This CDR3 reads CASSPGVGAWSEKLFF. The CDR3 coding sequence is TGCGCCAGCAGCCCCGGGGTGGGGGCTTGGAGTGAAAAACTGTTTTTT.

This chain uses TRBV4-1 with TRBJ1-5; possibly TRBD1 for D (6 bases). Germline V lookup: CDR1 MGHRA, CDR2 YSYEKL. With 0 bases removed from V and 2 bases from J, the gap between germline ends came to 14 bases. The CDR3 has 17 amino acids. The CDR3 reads CASSQERTAGGNQPQHF. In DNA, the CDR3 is TGCGCCAGCAGCCAAGAAAGGACAGCGGGGGGCAATCAGCCCCAGCATTTT.

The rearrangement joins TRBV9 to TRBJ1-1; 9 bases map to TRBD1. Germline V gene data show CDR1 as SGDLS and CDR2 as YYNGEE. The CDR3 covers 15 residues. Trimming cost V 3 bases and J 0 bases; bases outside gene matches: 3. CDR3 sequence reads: CASSARDRVNTEAFF. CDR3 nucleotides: TGTGCCAGCAGCGCTCGGGACAGGGTGAACACTGAAGCTTTCTTT.

CDR3 in amino acids: CASSEDRYTDTQYF. The CDR3 coding sequence is TGTGCCAGCAGTGAGGACAGGTATACAGATACGCAGTATTTT. The chain carries TRBV2 and TRBJ2-3; 7 bases line up with TRBD1. CDR3 length: 14 residues. Germline V CDR1 and CDR2: SNHLY, FYNNEI. V gave up 3 bases and J gave up 3 bases; unmatched junction bases: 3.

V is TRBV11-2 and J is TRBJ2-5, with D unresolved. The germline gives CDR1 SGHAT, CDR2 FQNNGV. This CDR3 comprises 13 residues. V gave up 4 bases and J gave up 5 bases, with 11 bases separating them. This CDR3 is CASSSQGSETQYF. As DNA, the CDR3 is TGTGCCAGCAGCTCCCAAGGGTCGGAGACCCAGTACTTC.